These 20 T cell receptor beta chains came from one sample sequenced in a study of T-cell memory formation after mild COVID-19. MiXCR was run by TCRdb on the 5' RACE reads, yielding one entry per CDR3 protein. The table includes 300,000 to 350,000 distinct CDR3 sequences, around 19% detected once. The sample taken for sequencing was PBMCs or a T cell subset sorted from them (not recorded which). These receptor sequences come from a man younger than 35 who had mild COVID-19 (a few samples of this study predate the infection). Cell type and time point are not known.

In its sample, this clonotype was seen many times. The J gene is TRBJ1-2, the V gene TRBV5-1, with D hard to call. Trimming stripped 0 bases from V and 4 bases from J, with 4 bases between. This CDR3 contains 12 residues. Germline values: CDR1 SGHRS, CDR2 YFSETQ. CDR3 in amino acids: CASSLGFYGYTF. The CDR3 DNA sequence: TGCGCCAGCAGCTTGGGGTTCTATGGCTACACCTTC.

The chain has TRBV5-1 and TRBJ2-5, with TRBD2 identical over 8 bases. The CDR3 has 14 amino acids. With V trimmed by 5 bases and J by 5 bases, 8 bases remained unmatched. CDR1 is SGHRS and CDR2 is YFSETQ in the germline V gene. Written as DNA, the CDR3 is TGCGCCAGCAGTAGAGCGGGGGCTAGGGAGACCCAGTACTTC. It codes for CASSRAGARETQYF.

The chain recombines TRBV27 with TRBJ2-2; D may be TRBD1 (5 bases). V was trimmed by 6 bases and J by 6 bases, leaving 11 bases between them. This CDR3 has 13 amino acids. CDR1 and CDR2 from the germline V gene are MNHEY and SMNVEV (reference sequence). CDR3: CASSQTGAGELFF. In DNA, the CDR3 is TGTGCCAGCAGCCAAACAGGCGCCGGGGAGCTGTTTTTT.

This clonotype has only a few counts. The rearrangement joins TRBV6-1 to TRBJ1-5; D call uncertain. This CDR3 region has 14 residues. Germline loops: CDR1 MNHNS, CDR2 SASEGT. V shed 4 bases and J shed 0 bases, with 7 bases lying between them. The CDR3 DNA is TGTGCCAGCAGTGTTACCGCTAGCAATCAGCCCCAGCATTTT. It codes for CASSVTASNQPQHF.

The chain links TRBV4-1 to TRBJ2-7; D ambiguous. With 1 base removed from V and 8 bases from J, the gap between germline ends came to 15 bases. The CDR3 is made up of 14 amino acids. CDR1 and CDR2 (germline): MGHRA, YSYEKL. The CDR3 sequence: CASSQVSGRSKQYF. As DNA, the CDR3 is TGCGCCAGCAGCCAAGTTTCAGGCAGGAGCAAGCAGTACTTC.

This chain joins TRBV4-2 and TRBJ1-2; TRBD1 agrees at 7 bases. Germline lookup yields CDR1 LGHNA and CDR2 YNFKEQ. The CDR3 contains 14 residues. J was trimmed by 5 bases and V by 4 bases; bases with no gene match: 7. CDR3 in DNA: TGTGCCAGCAGCCGGGCGCAGGGGGGGTATGGCTACACCTTC. It specifies CASSRAQGGYGYTF.

This chain links TRBV7-6 with TRBJ2-1; 10 bases agree with TRBD1. The CDR3 loop spans 13 amino acids. CDR1 is SGHVS, CDR2 FNYEAQ, per germline. The V segment lost 5 bases and the J segment 8 bases; nucleotides outside the gene matches: 3. Here the CDR3 DNA reads TGTGCCAGCAGCCCCGGGACAGGGGATGAGCAGTTCTTC. It translates to CASSPGTGDEQFF.

V gene TRBV11-3 combines with J gene TRBJ2-1, with a tentative D call TRBD2 (6 bases). The CDR3 has 12 amino acids. With 8 bases removed from V and 5 bases from J, the gap between germline ends came to 10 bases. Germline V gene data show CDR1 as SGHNT and CDR2 as YENEEA. The CDR3 nucleotides are TGTGCCAGCGGACTAACCCACAATGAGCAGTTCTTC. Its protein is CASGLTHNEQFF.

The gene calls are TRBV20-1 and TRBJ2-3, with TRBD2 matching over 7 bases. Germline CDR1 and CDR2: DFQATT and SNEGSKA (reference sequence). The CDR3 sequence is 12 residues long. The junction had 5 bases not matched to a gene; V was cut back by 7 bases and J by 4 bases. The CDR3 DNA follows: TGCAGTGTCGGGACTATTGCAGATACGCAGTATTTT. It encodes CSVGTIADTQYF.

The chain has TRBV5-1 and TRBJ2-3; 7 bases match TRBD2. CDR3 size: 15 residues. Germline-derived CDR1 and CDR2 are SGHRS and YFSETQ. Germline trimming cut 1 base from V and 6 bases from J; bases unmatched to any gene: 8. CDR3: CASSLRDWRGDTQYF. CDR3 sequence (DNA): TGCGCCAGCAGCTTGAGGGACTGGCGGGGGGATACGCAGTATTTT.

This clonotype showed up just a few times. This chain links TRBV6-5 with TRBJ1-4; the match to TRBD1 covers 7 bases. The CDR3 spans 14 residues. In germline, CDR1 is MNHEY, CDR2 SVGAGI. The V gene end was trimmed by 6 bases and the J gene end by 4 bases; junction bases not matched to a gene: 5. The CDR3 sequence: CASRTGTVNEKLFF. The CDR3 nucleotides read TGTGCCAGCAGGACCGGGACAGTTAATGAAAAACTGTTTTTT.

This chain uses TRBV3-1 with TRBJ1-1, with 7 bases lining up with TRBD1. The length of the CDR3 is 15 residues. V shed 1 base, J shed 6 bases, and the junction held 8 bases outside the gene matches. CDR1 and CDR2 from the germline V gene are LGHDT and YNNKEL (reference sequence). The DNA for the CDR3 is TGTGCCAGCAGCCAAGTGAGACAGGGTACCCCTGAAGCTTTCTTT. It specifies CASSQVRQGTPEAFF.

This chain joins TRBV9 and TRBJ1-3; possibly TRBD1 for D (6 bases). Germline lookup yields CDR1 SGDLS and CDR2 YYNGEE. V gave up 4 bases and J gave up 8 bases, with 13 bases separating them. This CDR3 spans 13 amino acids. CDR3 sequence: CASSPRGGDTIYF. CDR3 DNA: TGTGCCAGCAGCCCCCGAGGGGGGGACACCATATATTTT.

Comments on this clonotype: The DNA is left out, because the CDR3 cannot be placed on it with certainty; the CDR3 is given as TCRdb lists it. The V and J genes are TRBV15 and TRBJ1-4; the table's D call, TRBD1, has no DNA check behind it. The CDR3 length is 15 residues, termini included. Germline V lookup: CDR1 LNHNV, CDR2 YYDKDF (reference sequence). CDR3 loop: CATSRDSGQGAKLFF.

This clonotype was counted between two and nine times. This rearrangement joins TRBV27 to TRBJ2-1; D gene ambiguous. V gave up 3 bases and J gave up 5 bases, with 20 bases separating them. This CDR3 spans 17 amino acids. Germline CDR1 is MNHEY and CDR2 is SMNVEV (reference sequence). CDR3 loop: CASSFLPFGNHHNEQFF. Written as DNA, the CDR3 is TGTGCCAGCAGTTTCCTCCCCTTTGGCAATCACCACAATGAGCAGTTCTTC.

The chain joins TRBV4-3 to TRBJ2-5; 7 bases align to TRBD2. The CDR3 sequence is 15 residues long. Germline CDR1 reads LGHNA; CDR2 reads YSLEER. Trimming cost V 1 base and J 2 bases; bases outside gene matches: 4. CDR3 protein: CASSQGAAGQETQYF. DNA of the CDR3: TGCGCCAGCAGCCAAGGAGCAGCGGGGCAAGAGACCCAGTACTTC.

The rearrangement joins TRBV19 to TRBJ2-1; 11 positions agree with TRBD2. CDR1 and CDR2 from the germline V gene are LNHDA and SQIVND (reference sequence). The J segment lost 5 bases and the V segment lost 6 bases, leaving 6 bases of the junction unmatched. CDR3 size: 15 residues. Here the CDR3 DNA reads TGTGCCAGTAGACGGGGGACTAGCGGACACAATGAGCAGTTCTTC. It is translated as CASRRGTSGHNEQFF.

The count of this clonotype is one. J is TRBJ2-1 and V is TRBV28, with 12 nucleotides matching TRBD2. Trimming cost V 2 bases and J 10 bases; bases outside gene matches: 9. The CDR3 is 16 amino acids. The V gene's germline CDR1 is MDHEN and CDR2 SYDVKM. This CDR3 reads CASSLEKLAGGLEQFF. The DNA of the CDR3 is TGTGCCAGCAGTTTAGAGAAACTAGCGGGGGGCCTAGAGCAGTTCTTC.

This clonotype has just a few counts. The chain is built from TRBV6-1 and TRBJ2-1, with 9 bases fitting TRBD1. Germline CDR1 MNHNS, CDR2 SASEGT. The junction had 2 bases not matched to a gene; V was cut back by 6 bases and J by 5 bases. The CDR3 consists of 13 residues. CDR3 amino acids: CASSDRGDNEQFF. As DNA, the CDR3 is TGTGCCAGCAGCGACAGGGGGGACAATGAGCAGTTCTTC.

This clonotype was seen a handful of times. This may stem from a read error, because a much larger clone lies one nucleotide away. The conserved phenylalanine or tryptophan is not found at the CDR3 terminus, so this likely reflects a read error. CDR3 residues: CASSLAGQGAETQYS. CDR3 in DNA: TGCGCCAGCAGCTTGGCCGGACAGGGGGCTGAGACCCAGTACTCC. The chain couples TRBV5-1 to TRBJ2-5; the match to TRBD1 covers 11 bases. This CDR3 region has 15 residues. V shed 0 bases and J 5 bases; nucleotides not matched to a gene: 3. Germline CDR1 reads SGHRS; CDR2 reads YFSETQ.